The entry that follows covers one T cell receptor beta chain sequence. The specificity of this receptor is unknown. Per-nucleotide qualities are absent, and no much larger clonotype sits a single base away. This sample is drawn from a study of cytomegalovirus exposure and HLA in healthy donors listed by TCRdb under 2017. As for the study more broadly: An earlier analysis of roughly 500 of the donors reported under 300 Gb of sequence data and 95 million to 140 million unique TCR beta sequences obtained from approximately 180 million T cells. An early release covering about 600 HLA-typed donors comprised about 300 gigabases of sequencing data and roughly 85 million unique TCR sequences. Among the approximately 400 genotyped donors, around 81% belonged to the genetic ancestry cluster associated with self-reported Caucasian donors. The study aimed to test whether cataloging public T cell receptors could reveal signatures of past pathogen exposure. The study profiled the T cell repertoires of 666 subjects by immunosequencing and related them to cytomegalovirus serostatus. In addition to the first cohort of 500 to 850 subjects, a separate validation cohort of 120 different subjects was used. To predict cytomegalovirus infection status, the study brought together high-throughput TCR immunosequencing, statistical association of individual TCRs with disease status, and machine learning. In a later analysis, previously published TCR beta repertoires from hundreds of donors were re-analyzed and high-resolution HLA genotyping was added so that TCR occurrence patterns could be studied. Rather than drawing on any new phenotypic data, the later analysis identified candidate immune exposures from TCR beta sequences and the way those sequences occurred across donors. In an earlier analysis of 587 of the donors, high-throughput TCR beta sequencing was used to judge whether each TCR beta V gene segment behaved as functional or pseudogenic. Donor age, sex, ethnicity and CMV serostatus were compiled alongside the repertoire data. A later genetic analysis used genome-wide SNP genotypes for about 55% of the 666 donors, treating that subset as a discovery cohort. All discovery cohort repertoires had been generated using a single sequencing platform. HLA typing covered class I and class II loci at four-digit resolution. Typing coverage differed by locus: A, B, C, DRB1 and DQB1 were typed in roughly 620-630 donors, DQA1 in about 500, DPA1 in over 600, and DPB1 in approximately 450. Five DR-DQ haplotypes were treated as single units for association and clustering because of strong linkage in the cohort. Among roughly 400 genotyped donors of the cohort, an average of about 240,000 unique TCR beta nucleotide sequences was sequenced per donor, of which 15% to 20% were non-productive.

The full study reports these points: While some public TCRs were present in many individuals, most TCR sequences turned up only very rarely across donors. The only immune exposure information available for the cohort was CMV serostatus. A further reported finding was that TCR beta sequences accurately predicted the HLA-A and HLA-B alleles for most subjects in the first cohort. Assigning TCR associations to individual alleles was difficult when HLA alleles, especially DR and DQ, strongly co-occurred. In a later analysis, HLA-associated TCR beta chains were found to be more clonally expanded and to have lower generation probabilities than equally common non-associated chains. In a later analysis, TCR association rates were found to vary across HLA loci, with the most associated TCRs seen for DRB1 alleles and the fewest for HLA-C alleles. A few of the identified cytomegalovirus-associated TCR beta chains were confirmed in vitro to be specific for cytomegalovirus antigens. The presence/absence analyses assumed that sequencing depth was roughly uniform across donors, and that assumption may not be true. A later analysis associated 16,951 TCR beta sequences with specific HLA alleles at a false discovery rate of 0.05. V-gene and J-gene trimming of TCR beta chains was associated with a missense DCLRE1C variant in a later genetic analysis, and the association was replicated in an independent cohort. According to a later analysis, most CMV-associated TCR beta chains appeared to be HLA-restricted, and the HLA associations seemed to be driven largely by CMV exposure. In an earlier analysis of 500 to 650 of the donors, most TCR beta V segments appeared in productive rearrangements about 87% or about 30% of the time, broadly matching IMGT annotations. A later analysis reported that several top co-occurrence clusters appeared linked to parvovirus B19, influenza, CMV and Epstein-Barr virus. In the study, approximately 150 TCR beta chains were listed as associated with cytomegalovirus. Because counts were too low, about 18 rarely observed V segments, including chromosome 9 orphons, were left out of the earlier analysis of 587 of the donors. Because the 87-base-pair reads could not distinguish some IMGT-functional V segments, including TRBV6-2 and TRBV6-3, those segments were excluded. A cluster of highly shared sequence variants was judged likely to be a technical artifact of the sequencing pipeline. The classifier was reported to diagnose cytomegalovirus status with high specificity and sensitivity in both the original cohort and the validation cohort. HLA typing was unavailable for some donors at each locus, so association tests used only the typed subset. Only TCR beta chains were sequenced in this cohort, and the absence of alpha or paired-chain data limited detectable features. Correlated functional status among segregating V segments might be attributable to linkage disequilibrium, but an unknown experimental factor could not be ruled out. According to a later genetic analysis, donors in an Asian-associated ancestry cluster had fewer N-insertions in productive TCRs than the approximately 670-donor mean. The authors suggested that the approach could potentially be generalized to other disease states and immunological phenotypes.

In total, approximately 700 healthy bone marrow donors made up the cohort. At the time of sampling, every cohort member was nominally healthy, though immune exposures that went unrecorded were likely present. The donor was CMV seropositive and was included in the group of 300 or so seropositive cohort members. Each donor provided a peripheral blood sample, and peripheral blood mononuclear cells were used for TCR beta sequencing. Genomic DNA was extracted from the blood cell samples with the Qiagen DNeasy Blood Extraction Kit. Reading the germline V gene gives CDR1 MDHEN and CDR2 SYDVKM. Trimming removed 6 bases from V and 10 bases from J; the gene matches leave 9 bases unexplained. The CDR3 covers 14 residues, taking in both the cysteine and the phenylalanine. Only CDR3 DNA is held: 42 bases, read in frame from base 1. Receptor amplification or capture employed the immunoSEQ multiplex PCR assay. For the multiplex PCR, a mixture combining 60 forward primers for TCR Vbeta segments and 13 reverse primers for TCR Jbeta segments was used. The CDR3 region of rearranged TCR beta genes was amplified from genomic DNA with a multiplex PCR assay. The amplified TCR beta libraries were sequenced on the Illumina HiSeq System as 87-base-pair reads. Under the source paper's analysis protocol: Across the roughly 700 repertoires, a later analysis counted 75 million to 90 million unique TCR beta chains, approximately 10 million of which were shared by at least two donors. Raw reads were error-corrected and collapsed into unique sequences by a nearest-neighbor algorithm in which closely related sequences were merged to remove PCR and sequencing errors. CDR3 sequences were aligned to IMGT reference sequences to assign V, D and J gene segments. Each retained sequence needed at least a six-nucleotide match to both a V gene segment and a J gene segment. Rearrangements were classified as productive when the CDR3 lacked stop codons and remained in frame with V and J, and all other rearrangements were classified as non-productive. Following IMGT convention, CDR3 was defined as the stretch from the second conserved V-encoded cysteine to the conserved J-encoded phenylalanine. In an earlier analysis of around 570 of the donors, sequences lacking an unambiguous match to a single V gene segment were excluded. An earlier analysis of 587 of the donors classified V segments as functional when productive rearrangements were above 56.7% and as segregating when the standard deviation between donors was above 5%. A statistical classification framework was built for diagnosing cytomegalovirus status from the catalog of TCR beta chain sequences. In a later analysis, TCR nucleotide sequences were compared against IMGT/GENE-DB human TR gene sequences so that V and J genes could be assigned. The TCRdist pipeline was used in a later analysis to assign CDR3 sequences and most-parsimonious VDJ recombination scenarios. In a later analysis, each TCR beta chain was defined by its CDR3 amino acid sequence together with its V-gene family, and reads lacking a unique V-gene family were excluded. As a way to deal with suspected cross-contamination and a sequencing artifact, a later analysis dropped under 600 nucleotide sequences that were highly shared and had low generation probability. In a later analysis, a clonal expansion index for each public chain was calculated from normalized within-repertoire ranks of inferred template counts. A later analysis computed generation probabilities with a VDJ recombination model fitted to out-of-frame rearrangements, and checked the results against IGoR. Hypergeometric tests were used in a later analysis to score TCR-TCR, TCR-HLA and TCR-CMV co-occurrence, with a repertoire-size bias correction applied to the TCR pairs. False discovery rates were estimated in a later analysis by permuting HLA or CMV assignments 20 times. A later analysis grouped co-occurring TCRs with DBSCAN, adding TCRdist sequence similarity when clustering within HLA-allele-positive subsets. Co-occurrence clustering excluded repertoires with fewer than 30,000 or more than 120,000 public chains, plus five with anomalous nucleotide sharing. What TCRdb holds here is the immuneACCESS table cut down to in-frame rearrangements. Part of the clones is not present; checked against another copy, under half of the missing clones reflect an unresolved V gene, and the others are unexplained. Clone size and the V and J calls come from that table; the DNA yielded D and trimming. For this sample the table gives around 160,000 clones, of which roughly 77% were detected only once. In total, the top ten clones hold roughly 7.1% of the sample.

Sequencing was carried out using PBMCs. The TCR originated in a middle-aged woman in good health and CMV-seropositive. Recombination joined TRBV28 with TRBJ1-4; TRBD1 lines up with 9 middle nucleotides. The CDR3 is CASSLGQGIGKLFF. The nucleotide sequence reads as follows: TGTGCCAGCAGCCTTGGACAGGGGATCGGAAAACTGTTTTTT.